This TCR beta chain was sequenced in a study of T cell changes during pregnancy in multiple sclerosis. Assay used: immunoSEQ multiplex PCR; TCRdb lists only in-frame clones, some missing. The table records 90,000 to 150,000 clones, roughly 92% of them present only once. This CDR3 spans 13 amino acids. The germline V and J ends were trimmed by 4 bases and 2 bases, with 9 bases remaining between them. Germline V gene lookup returns CDR1 SGHNT and CDR2 YYREEE (reference sequence). The starting material was peripheral blood, obtained before pregnancy. The clonotype originates from a female donor with multiple sclerosis, enrolled in a pregnancy study. The chain employs TRBV5-4 and TRBJ2-5; D is possibly TRBD2 (6 bases). The CDR3 coding sequence is TGTGCCAGCAGCATAGCGGCTCAAGAGACCCAGTACTTC. It yields the protein CASSIAAQETQYF.